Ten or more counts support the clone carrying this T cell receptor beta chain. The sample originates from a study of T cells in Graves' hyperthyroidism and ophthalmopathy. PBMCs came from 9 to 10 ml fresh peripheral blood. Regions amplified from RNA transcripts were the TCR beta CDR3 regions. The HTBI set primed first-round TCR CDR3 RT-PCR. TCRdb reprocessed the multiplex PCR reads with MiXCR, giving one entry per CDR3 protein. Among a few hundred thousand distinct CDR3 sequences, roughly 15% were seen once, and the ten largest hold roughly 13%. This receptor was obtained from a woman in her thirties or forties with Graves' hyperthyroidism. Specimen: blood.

The CDR3 DNA follows: TGTGCCAGCAGTTTATCCGGGGGTCACTACAATGAGCAGTTCTTC. Protein product: CASSLSGGHYNEQFF. V and J are TRBV28 and TRBJ2-1, with D possibly being TRBD2 (6 bases). The CDR3 is 15 residues long. Trimming shortened V by 1 base and J by 3 bases, and 10 bases separated the two germline ends. Per the germline V gene, CDR1 is MDHEN and CDR2 is SYDVKM.